This T cell receptor (beta chain) was recorded in a study of breast tumors, draining lymph nodes, adjacent tissues. TCRdb passed the multiplex PCR reads through MiXCR, listing each CDR3 protein once. In the table there are about 21,000 distinct CDR3 sequences, 50% of which are singletons. Study-wide results and limits: Most tumor T cells seemingly derive from lymph node, then expand in tumor. Luminal-like breast cancer showed significantly greater tumor-nontumor repertoire similarity than basal-like breast cancer did. Tumor TCR diversity was below lymph nodes but above nontumor tissue. Tumor T cell lymph node origin was a supported hypothesis, not proven.

As to this clonotype: What it recognizes is unknown. A junction end diverges from the germline sequence, so it may reflect a read error.

The sample consisted of breast tumor tissue. The TCR originated in a female donor with breast cancer. Some clones in this sample may be carry-over from other donors' samples.

CDR3 coding DNA: TGCGCCAGCAGCCTGTCACTAGGCTTCTCCTACAACGAGCAGTTCTTC. It codes for CASSLSLGFSYNEQFF. The V call is TRBV4-3, the J call TRBJ2-1; weak D call: TRBD2 (5 bases). CDR3 length: 16 amino acids. Germline CDR1 and CDR2: LGHNA and YSLEER.